The 19 T cell receptor beta chains in this list originate from one sample, sequenced in a study of shared clonotypes between healthy human individuals. Terminally differentiated effector memory CD45RA+ cells were left out of the naive CD8 fraction, which was CD45RO-negative and positively selected for CCR7. Libraries were prepared by immunoSEQ multiplex PCR; TCRdb keeps only in-frame clonotypes and omits some of them. The repertoire consists of about 2 million clones, with 85% to 95% occurring once and the leading ten covering roughly 1%. The specimen sequenced was naive CD8+ T cells sorted from blood. These receptors all stem from a man aged 18 to 29 in good health.

This chain links TRBV7-9 with TRBJ2-1; D remains ambiguous. Germline V gene lookup returns CDR1 SEHNR and CDR2 FQNEAQ (reference sequence). Trimming pared 5 bases from V and 7 bases from J, leaving 12 bases between. The CDR3 totals 13 residues. As DNA, the CDR3 is TGTGCCAGCAGCAAACCTGGAAGGAATGAGCAGTTCTTC. It codes for CASSKPGRNEQFF.

This clone has just one count. The chain employs TRBV5-6 and TRBJ2-2; TRBD2 is a possible D gene (7 bases). The CDR3 loop spans 14 amino acids. Germline V gene sequence: CDR1 SGHDT, CDR2 YYEEEE. V lost 4 bases and J lost 4, with 11 bases in between. The CDR3 spells CASSSGTSTGELFF. CDR3 coding DNA: TGTGCCAGCAGCAGCGGGACATCCACCGGGGAGCTGTTTTTT.

V gene TRBV5-5 combines with J gene TRBJ2-7; the D gene is possibly TRBD2 (6 bases). The V gene lost 3 bases and the J gene lost 5 bases, with 9 bases spanning the gap. This CDR3 is built from 12 residues. Germline-derived CDR1 and CDR2 are SGHKS and YYEKEE (reference sequence). The chain's CDR3 is CASSSGLNEQYF. CDR3 bases: TGTGCCAGCAGCTCAGGACTAAACGAGCAGTACTTC.

The J gene is TRBJ2-2, the V gene TRBV27; no clear D. CDR1 and CDR2 from the germline V gene are MNHEY and SMNVEV (reference sequence). CDR3 length: 16 amino acids. Trimming cost V 1 base and J 1 base, with 10 bases left between them. DNA for the CDR3: TGTGCCAGCAGTTTATTGGACCCATGGAACACCGGGGAGCTGTTTTTT. Protein product: CASSLLDPWNTGELFF.

This chain uses TRBV5-1 with TRBJ2-3; either TRBD1 or TRBD2 may supply D (6 bases each). The ends were cut back, 0 bases at V and 0 bases at J, with 11 bases in the middle. The CDR3 covers 16 residues. Germline loops: CDR1 SGHRS, CDR2 YFSETQ. The CDR3 DNA reads as TGCGCCAGCAGCTTGGATGGCGGGACAAGCACAGATACGCAGTATTTT. Its protein is CASSLDGGTSTDTQYF.

The chain combines TRBV30 with TRBJ2-5, with D possibly TRBD2 on 6 matching bases. The CDR3 covers 14 residues. Germline CDR1 reads GTSNPN; CDR2 reads SVGIG (reference sequence). The ends were cut back, 0 bases at V and 5 bases at J, with 13 bases in the middle. CDR3 amino acids: CAWSVLSGTETQYF. As DNA, the CDR3 is TGTGCCTGGAGTGTACTTTCGGGGACTGAGACCCAGTACTTC.

This chain joins TRBV7-2 and TRBJ2-7; D uncertain. The V gene lost 1 base and the J gene lost 2 bases, with 9 bases spanning the gap. In germline, CDR1 is SGHTA, CDR2 FQGNSA. CDR3 length: 14 residues. The CDR3 spells CASSLEEHTYEQYF. For the CDR3, the DNA is TGTGCCAGCAGCTTAGAGGAACATACCTACGAGCAGTACTTC.

The genes are TRBV6-6 and TRBJ2-3; possibly TRBD2 for D (6 bases). The CDR3 contains 13 residues. Trimming left V 8 bases short and J 7 bases short, with 16 bases between. Germline CDR1 and CDR2: MNHNY and SVGAGI (reference sequence). In DNA, the CDR3 is TGTGCCAGCGCGCTAGGGACTCTAAATACGCAGTATTTT. Its translation is CASALGTLNTQYF.

The chain employs TRBV7-6 and TRBJ2-1; D unresolved. V lost 6 bases, J lost 6 bases, and 15 bases lay in between. The CDR3 loop spans 14 amino acids. Germline lookup yields CDR1 SGHVS and CDR2 FNYEAQ. In DNA form, the CDR3 reads TGTGCCAGCAGTTCTCTTTTGGGCGGCAATGAGCAGTTCTTC. Its translation: CASSSLLGGNEQFF. The full variable domain, rest sourced from reference TRBV7-6 and TRBJ2-1, is GAGVSQSPRYKVTKRGQDVALRCDPISGHVSLYWYRQALGQGPEFLTYFNYEAQQDKSGLPNDRFSAERPEGSISTLTIQRTEQRDSAMYRCASSSLLGGNEQFFGPGTRLTVL.

J is TRBJ2-1 and V is TRBV7-2; either TRBD1 or TRBD2 may supply D (5 bases each). Germline V gene lookup returns CDR1 SGHTA and CDR2 FQGNSA. V lost 3 bases and J 4 bases, leaving 10 bases between the germline ends. There are 14 residues in the CDR3. CDR3 DNA: TGTGCCAGCAGCTTCACCGAGGGGTACAATGAGCAGTTCTTC. Its translation is CASSFTEGYNEQFF.

CDR3 nucleotides: TGTGCCAGTAGTCGGACTGGATTCAATGAGCAGTTCTTC. It yields the protein CASSRTGFNEQFF. V and J are TRBV19 and TRBJ2-1; TRBD2 might be the D (5 bases). Germline V gives CDR1 LNHDA, CDR2 SQIVND (reference sequence). V lost 5 bases and J lost 6, with 11 bases in between. This CDR3 comprises 13 residues.

The chain carries TRBV20-1 and TRBJ2-7; no firm D call. CDR3 length: 11 residues. Germline CDR1 DFQATT, CDR2 SNEGSKA (reference sequence). V lost 0 bases and J lost 10, with 10 bases in between. The CDR3 DNA sequence: TGCAGTGCTAGAGACGACGTCAGCCAGTACTTC. It translates to CSARDDVSQYF.

A remark on this clone: Other nucleotide sequences from this sample produce the same CDR3. The V and J genes are TRBV9 and TRBJ1-1, with TRBD1 as a possible D gene (5 bases). Germline V CDR1 and CDR2: SGDLS, YYNGEE. The CDR3 totals 12 residues. Trimming pared 0 bases from V and 5 bases from J, leaving 5 bases between. The CDR3 loop is CASSVGGTEAFF. CDR3 sequence (DNA): TGTGCCAGCAGCGTAGGGGGGACTGAAGCTTTCTTT.

The gene calls are TRBV7-6 and TRBJ1-4; D possibly corresponds to TRBD1 (6 bases). The CDR3 consists of 15 residues. V lost 2 bases and J lost 3, with 10 bases in between. Germline V gives CDR1 SGHVS, CDR2 FNYEAQ. CDR3 DNA sequence: TGTGCCAGCAGCTTAAGCAGGGGTCCTAATGAAAAACTGTTTTTT. Its translation is CASSLSRGPNEKLFF.

This chain joins TRBV28 and TRBJ2-2; no definite D call. Germline V CDR1 and CDR2: MDHEN, SYDVKM. The CDR3 runs 13 residues. The V and J ends lost 2 bases and 5 bases respectively, with 6 bases between them. CDR3 residues: CASSLRVTGELFF. Here the CDR3 DNA reads TGTGCCAGCAGTTTACGGGTAACCGGGGAGCTGTTTTTT. The whole variable domain, filled in from reference TRBV28 and TRBJ2-2, reads DVKVTQSSRYLVKRTGEKVFLECVQDMDHENMFWYRQDPGLGLRLIYFSYDVKMKEKGDIPEGYSVSREKKERFSLILESASTNQTSMYLCASSLRVTGELFFGEGSRLTVL.

This sequence joins TRBV6-5 and TRBJ2-3; possibly TRBD1 or TRBD2 for D (5 bases each). This CDR3 has 15 residues. V shed 7 bases and J shed 2 bases, with 16 bases lying between them. Per the germline V gene, CDR1 is MNHEY and CDR2 is SVGAGI. The CDR3 DNA is TGTGCCAGCATGTCGGGGCTAGCCCACACAGATACGCAGTATTTT. As protein: CASMSGLAHTDTQYF.

The genes are TRBV19 and TRBJ2-5; TRBD1 matches at 7 bases. Losses at the gene ends were 5 bases for V and 5 bases for J; bases not matched to a gene: 11. Germline values: CDR1 LNHDA, CDR2 SQIVND (reference sequence). The CDR3 is 15 residues long. The CDR3 DNA is TGTGCCAGTAGTTCCTACAGGGGAGAGGGGGAGACCCAGTACTTC. This translates into CASSSYRGEGETQYF.

The chain has TRBV28 and TRBJ2-5; D uncertain. The germline V gene has CDR1 MDHEN and CDR2 SYDVKM. V was cut by 8 bases and J by 2 bases, with 9 bases left in between. The length of the CDR3 is 12 residues. CDR3 region: CASEDPQETQYF. As DNA, the CDR3 is TGTGCCAGCGAGGACCCTCAAGAGACCCAGTACTTC.

The rearrangement uses TRBV4-1 and TRBJ2-7, with D perhaps matching TRBD1 or TRBD2 (5 bases each). The length of the CDR3 is 14 residues. Germline CDR1 MGHRA, CDR2 YSYEKL. V dropped 4 bases and J dropped 7 bases, with 17 bases sitting between them. This chain's CDR3 is CASSPTPGTGEQYF. The CDR3 bases are TGCGCCAGCAGCCCCACGCCGGGGACGGGAGAGCAGTACTTC.